This T cell receptor (beta chain) was captured in a study of T cell repertoires in aging, cancer and after chemotherapy. TRB rearrangements spanning V, D and J were amplified using mixed TRB-A/B primers. Each CDR3 protein is one row after TCRdb ran MiXCR on the multiplex PCR reads. The repertoire has about 5,000 distinct CDR3 sequences, over 35% of them found once; the top ten carry 6% to 7%. V was pared by 2 bases and J by 1 base, with 4 bases of the junction left unmatched. Per the germline V gene, CDR1 is DFQATT and CDR2 is SNEGSKA (reference sequence). CDR3 size: 15 residues. The template was genomic DNA from peripheral blood, not RNA.

The sequence was obtained from a human donor with a blood cancer. The chain uses TRBV20-1 and TRBJ2-3, with TRBD1 matching over 9 bases. What was sequenced was blood. In DNA, the CDR3 is TGCAGTGCTAGACCGGACAGGGGACGCACAGATACGCAGTATTTT. This encodes CSARPDRGRTDTQYF.